These 22 T cell receptor beta chains originate from one sample sequenced in a study of blood T cell repertoires in COVID-19. TCRdb's copy holds only in-frame clones and misses some; the assay was immunoSEQ multiplex PCR. Among under 400,000 clones listed, approximately 83% were seen once. The source material was PBMCs or T cells enriched from blood (not recorded which). These receptors came from a woman aged 40 to 50 with acute COVID-19.

The rearrangement links TRBV10-3 to TRBJ2-7, with D possibly TRBD2 on 6 matching bases. The germline V gene encodes CDR1 ENHRY and CDR2 SYGVKD. The CDR3 length is 17 residues. V was cut by 2 bases and J by 3 bases, with 20 bases left in between. CDR3 sequence (DNA): TGTGCCATCAGTGAGGGGAGGTGGTTACGGGACGACTACGAGCAGTACTTC. Translating it yields CAISEGRWLRDDYEQYF.

The rearrangement joins TRBV28 to TRBJ2-1; D perhaps matches TRBD2 (6 bases). CDR1 and CDR2 (germline): MDHEN, SYDVKM. The CDR3 contains 15 residues. The germline V and J ends were trimmed by 2 bases and 7 bases, with 15 bases remaining between them. CDR3 bases: TGTGCCAGCAGTTTAATAGGACTAACCATGAATGAGCAGTTCTTC. Encoded protein: CASSLIGLTMNEQFF.

The J gene is TRBJ1-2, the V gene TRBV15; 7 positions agree with TRBD1. Germline trimming cut 6 bases from V and 2 bases from J; bases unmatched to any gene: 9. The germline CDR1 and CDR2 sequences are LNHNV and YYDKDF (reference sequence). This CDR3 is 15 amino acids long. The CDR3: CATRVGGGGNYGYTF. CDR3 nucleotides: TGTGCCACCAGAGTTGGAGGGGGCGGCAACTATGGCTACACCTTC.

The chain joins TRBV7-3 to TRBJ1-1; 7 bases match TRBD1. This CDR3 has 15 residues. V gave up 4 bases and J gave up 4 bases; unmatched junction bases: 9. Per germline, CDR1 SGHTA and CDR2 FQGTGA. The CDR3 region is CASSSLQGTSTEAFF. The DNA of the CDR3 is TGTGCCAGCAGCTCCCTACAGGGGACTAGCACTGAAGCTTTCTTT.

The chain carries TRBV5-6 and TRBJ2-7, with D perhaps matching TRBD2 (6 bases). V lost 4 bases and J lost 3, with 8 bases in between. The length of the CDR3 is 12 residues. Per germline, CDR1 SGHDT and CDR2 YYEEEE. DNA of the CDR3: TGTGCCAGCAGCCCGGGACTCTACGAGCAGTACTTC. This translates into CASSPGLYEQYF. The full variable domain, completed using reference TRBV5-6 and TRBJ2-7, is DAGVTQSPTHLIKTRGQQVTLRCSPKSGHDTVSWYQQALGQGPQFIFQYYEEEERQRGNFPDRFSGHQFPNYSSELNVNALLLGDSALYLCASSPGLYEQYFGPGTRLTVT.

This chain joins TRBV18 and TRBJ1-4, with a possible D match to TRBD1 (5 bases). Trimming left V 4 bases short and J 6 bases short, with 15 bases between. Germline V gene sequence: CDR1 KGHSH, CDR2 LQKENI. The CDR3 is 15 residues long. The CDR3 region is CASSLFGTGDEKLFF. CDR3 nucleotides: TGTGCCAGCTCACTTTTCGGGACGGGGGATGAAAAACTGTTTTTT.

The rearrangement joins TRBV19 to TRBJ1-5; 11 positions match TRBD1. J was trimmed by 5 bases and V by 6 bases; bases with no gene match: 15. The CDR3 has 18 residues. Germline V gives CDR1 LNHDA, CDR2 SQIVND (reference sequence). The CDR3: CASSLNGGQGAYYQPQHF. The CDR3 nucleotides are TGTGCCAGTAGCCTTAATGGAGGACAGGGGGCTTACTATCAGCCCCAGCATTTT.

This clone was observed a handful of times. This chain links TRBV6-2 or TRBV6-3 with TRBJ1-4; a possible D gene is TRBD1 (5 bases). Trimming removed 2 bases at V and 8 bases at J, with 18 bases between. The CDR3 contains 16 residues. Germline V lookup: CDR1 MNHEY, CDR2 SVGEGT. The CDR3 bases are TGTGCCAGCAGTTACCGACCAGGCAGGGATGAAGAAAAACTGTTTTTT. This gives the protein CASSYRPGRDEEKLFF.

The chain uses TRBV11-3 and TRBJ2-7; D not resolved. CDR1 is SGHNT, CDR2 YENEEA, per germline. The CDR3 totals 12 residues. Trimming cost V 1 base and J 7 bases, with 8 bases left between them. The CDR3 DNA follows: TGTGCCAGCAGCTTAGGTCCGACAGAGCAGTACTTC. It codes for CASSLGPTEQYF. The variable domain in full, completed from reference TRBV11-3 and TRBJ2-7, reads EAGVVQSPRYKIIEKKQPVAFWCNPISGHNTLYWYLQNLGQGPELLIRYENEEAVDDSQLPKDRFSAERLKGVDSTLKIQPAELGDSAVYLCASSLGPTEQYFGPGTRLTVT.

This sequence joins TRBV2 and TRBJ1-2; a possible D gene is TRBD1 (6 bases). V lost 4 bases, J lost 8 bases, and 11 bases lay in between. Germline CDR1 reads SNHLY; CDR2 reads FYNNEI. The CDR3 sequence is 12 residues long. The CDR3 nucleotides are TGTGCCAGCAGTGGGGGGGGGCCCGGCTACACCTTC. It codes for CASSGGGPGYTF.

The rearrangement uses TRBV5-1 and TRBJ2-2, with D perhaps TRBD1 (7 bases). CDR1 SGHRS and CDR2 YFSETQ come from the germline V gene. The CDR3 loop spans 15 amino acids. The V end was cut by 4 bases, the J end by 4 bases, with 14 bases between. CDR3 sequence: CASSGGTVPTGELFF. The CDR3 DNA follows: TGCGCCAGCAGCGGAGGGACAGTCCCCACCGGGGAGCTGTTTTTT.

The chain's CDR3 is CASSQVFFGGSYNEQFF. CDR3 nucleotide sequence: TGCGCCAGCAGCCAAGTATTTTTCGGGGGCTCCTACAATGAGCAGTTCTTC. V is TRBV4-3 and J is TRBJ2-1; a weak D match, TRBD2 (6 bases). Germline CDR1 reads LGHNA; CDR2 reads YSLEER. The length of the CDR3 is 17 residues. Trimming shortened V by 1 base and J by 0 bases, and 13 bases separated the two germline ends.

This chain connects TRBV7-9 to TRBJ2-5; D perhaps matches TRBD2 (5 bases). Trimming left V 3 bases short and J 4 bases short, with 12 bases between. The germline CDR1 and CDR2 sequences are SEHNR and FQNEAQ (reference sequence). The CDR3 extends over 14 amino acids. The CDR3 nucleotides are TGTGCCAGCAGCTTCCCAGGACTCCTAGAGACCCAGTACTTC. Amino acids: CASSFPGLLETQYF.

The chain recombines TRBV19 with TRBJ1-2; D unclear. The germline gives CDR1 LNHDA, CDR2 SQIVND (reference sequence). The V end lost 3 bases, the J end lost 11 bases, and 19 bases lay between the germline ends. CDR3 size: 14 residues. The CDR3 here is CASSMAGLDFSYTF. In DNA form, the CDR3 reads TGTGCCAGTAGTATGGCCGGACTGGACTTTAGTTACACCTTC.

In DNA, the CDR3 is TGTGCCAGTAGTTCTGCAGGGGGAATCACAGATACGCAGTATTTT. Its translation: CASSSAGGITDTQYF. The V gene is TRBV19, the J gene TRBJ2-3; 7 nucleotides match TRBD1. CDR3 length: 15 residues. The J segment lost 2 bases and the V segment lost 5 bases, leaving 7 bases of the junction unmatched. Looked up from germline, CDR1 is LNHDA and CDR2 is SQIVND (reference sequence).

The CDR3 here is CASSKLGQGPYF. The DNA for the CDR3 is TGTGCCAGCAGCAAATTGGGACAGGGTCCGTACTTC. The rearrangement links TRBV11-2 to TRBJ2-7, with 9 bases lining up with TRBD1. This CDR3 comprises 12 residues. Germline loops: CDR1 SGHAT, CDR2 FQNNGV. J was trimmed by 12 bases and V by 5 bases; bases with no gene match: 8. Drawing the rest from reference TRBV11-2 and TRBJ2-7, the complete variable domain is EAGVAQSPRYKIIEKRQSVAFWCNPISGHATLYWYQQILGQGPKLLIQFQNNGVVDDSQLPKDRFSAERLKGVDSTLKIQPAKLEDSAVYLCASSKLGQGPYFGPGTRLTVT.

Worth noting for this clone: The sample carries other DNA sequences with the same CDR3. The rearrangement joins TRBV7-9 to TRBJ1-4; 9 positions agree with TRBD1. The CDR3 is made up of 14 amino acids. After removal of 6 bases from V and 8 bases from J, the junction contained 7 bases not matched to a gene. In germline, CDR1 is SEHNR, CDR2 FQNEAQ (reference sequence). The CDR3 nucleotides read TGTGCCAGCAGTGACAGGGGGAGTAGGGAAAAACTGTTTTTT. Translated: CASSDRGSREKLFF.

The J gene is TRBJ1-3, the V gene TRBV9; D ambiguous. The CDR3 runs 14 residues. Germline assignment: CDR1 SGDLS and CDR2 YYNGEE. Trimming pared 3 bases from V and 0 bases from J, leaving 7 bases between. CDR3 in DNA: TGTGCCAGCAGCGCCGGAGTCTCTGGAAACACCATATATTTT. Translating gives CASSAGVSGNTIYF.

CDR3 sequence (DNA): TGTGCCAGCAGTCCTCAACTCCCGGGACACCCGGGGGGCACTGAAGCTTTCTTT. Protein product: CASSPQLPGHPGGTEAFF. The gene calls are TRBV27 and TRBJ1-1, with D possibly TRBD1 on 6 matching bases. V was clipped by 5 bases and J by 4 bases, with 26 bases between them. CDR3 length: 18 amino acids. Germline V gene lookup returns CDR1 MNHEY and CDR2 SMNVEV (reference sequence).

The V and J genes are TRBV18 and TRBJ2-3, with TRBD2 matching over 7 bases. V was pared by 0 bases and J by 2 bases, with 5 bases of the junction left unmatched. Germline CDR1 reads KGHSH; CDR2 reads LQKENI. The CDR3 spans 16 residues. CDR3 nucleotides: TGTGCCAGCTCACCACCGTCTCTAGCGGTCACAGATACGCAGTATTTT. It yields the protein CASSPPSLAVTDTQYF.

This clone showed up just a few times. The rearrangement links TRBV7-2 to TRBJ1-2; 7 nucleotides match TRBD1. The ends lost 5 bases at V and 4 bases at J; junction bases unmatched: 7. This CDR3 has 14 amino acids. Looked up from germline, CDR1 is SGHTA and CDR2 is FQGNSA. CDR3 residues: CASSPSTGPYGYTF. The CDR3 nucleotides are TGTGCCAGCAGCCCCTCGACAGGGCCCTATGGCTACACCTTC.

The chain employs TRBV7-3 and TRBJ1-2; 8 positions match TRBD1. This CDR3 spans 13 amino acids. With 5 bases clipped from V and 8 bases from J, the junction kept 7 bases outside the gene matches. Germline V gene data show CDR1 as SGHTA and CDR2 as FQGTGA. CDR3 in DNA: TGTGCCAGCAGCACCTCAGGGGGCGCGGGCTACACCTTC. Its translation: CASSTSGGAGYTF.